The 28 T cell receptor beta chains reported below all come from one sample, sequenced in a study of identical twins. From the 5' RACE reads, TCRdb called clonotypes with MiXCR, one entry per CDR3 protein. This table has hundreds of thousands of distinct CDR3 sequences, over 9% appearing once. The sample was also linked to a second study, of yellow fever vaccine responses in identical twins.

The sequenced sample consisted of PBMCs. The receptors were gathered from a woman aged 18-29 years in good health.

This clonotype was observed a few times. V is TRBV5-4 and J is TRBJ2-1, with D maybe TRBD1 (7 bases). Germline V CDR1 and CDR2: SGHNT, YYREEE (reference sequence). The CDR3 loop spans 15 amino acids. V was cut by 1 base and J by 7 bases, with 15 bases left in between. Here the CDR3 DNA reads TGTGCCAGCAGCTTGAACGCAGGGGGGAATAATGAGCAGTTCTTC. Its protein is CASSLNAGGNNEQFF.

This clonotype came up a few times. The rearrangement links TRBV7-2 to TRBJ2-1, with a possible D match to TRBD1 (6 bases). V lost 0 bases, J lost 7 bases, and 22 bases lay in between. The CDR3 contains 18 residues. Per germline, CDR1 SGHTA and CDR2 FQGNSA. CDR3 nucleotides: TGTGCCAGCAGCTTAGCGGCCGCCTACGGGACACTACGGAATGAGCAGTTCTTC. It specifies CASSLAAAYGTLRNEQFF. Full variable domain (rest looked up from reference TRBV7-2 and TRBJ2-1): GAGVSQSPSNKVTEKGKDVELRCDPISGHTALYWYRQSLGQGLEFLIYFQGNSAPDKSGLPSDRFSAERTGGSVSTLTIQRTQQEDSAVYLCASSLAAAYGTLRNEQFFGPGTRLTVL.

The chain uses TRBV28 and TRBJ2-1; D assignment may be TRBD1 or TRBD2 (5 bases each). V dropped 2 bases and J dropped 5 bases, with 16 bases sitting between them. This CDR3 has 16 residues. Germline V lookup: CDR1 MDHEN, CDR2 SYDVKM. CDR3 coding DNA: TGTGCCAGCAGTTTAGAGGGGAGACGGAGCAACAATGAGCAGTTCTTC. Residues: CASSLEGRRSNNEQFF. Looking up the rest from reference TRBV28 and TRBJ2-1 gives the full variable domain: DVKVTQSSRYLVKRTGEKVFLECVQDMDHENMFWYRQDPGLGLRLIYFSYDVKMKEKGDIPEGYSVSREKKERFSLILESASTNQTSMYLCASSLEGRRSNNEQFFGPGTRLTVL.

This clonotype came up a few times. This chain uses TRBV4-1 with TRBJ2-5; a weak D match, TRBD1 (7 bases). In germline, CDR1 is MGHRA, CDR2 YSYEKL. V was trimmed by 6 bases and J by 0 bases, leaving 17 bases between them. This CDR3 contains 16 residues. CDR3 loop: CASRQHPRGDQETQYF. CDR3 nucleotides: TGCGCCAGCAGGCAACATCCCAGGGGGGACCAAGAGACCCAGTACTTC.

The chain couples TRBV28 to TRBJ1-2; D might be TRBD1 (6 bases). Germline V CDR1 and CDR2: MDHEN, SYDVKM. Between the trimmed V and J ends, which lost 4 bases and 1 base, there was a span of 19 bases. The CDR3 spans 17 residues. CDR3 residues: CASSSPVPGGLNYGYTF. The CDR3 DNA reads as TGTGCCAGCAGTTCACCAGTACCCGGGGGCCTTAACTATGGCTACACCTTC.

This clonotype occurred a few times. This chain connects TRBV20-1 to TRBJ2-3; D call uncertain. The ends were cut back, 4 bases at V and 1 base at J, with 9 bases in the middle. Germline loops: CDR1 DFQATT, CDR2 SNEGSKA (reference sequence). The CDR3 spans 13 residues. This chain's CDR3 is CSAIVAGTDTQYF. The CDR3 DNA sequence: TGCAGTGCTATAGTAGCTGGCACAGATACGCAGTATTTT.

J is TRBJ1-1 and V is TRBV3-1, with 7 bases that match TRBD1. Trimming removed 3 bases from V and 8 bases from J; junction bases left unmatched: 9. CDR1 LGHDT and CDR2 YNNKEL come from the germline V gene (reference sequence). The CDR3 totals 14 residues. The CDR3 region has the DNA TGTGCCAGCAGCCAGGCTATAGGGGGCAGAGAAGCTTTCTTT. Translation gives CASSQAIGGREAFF.

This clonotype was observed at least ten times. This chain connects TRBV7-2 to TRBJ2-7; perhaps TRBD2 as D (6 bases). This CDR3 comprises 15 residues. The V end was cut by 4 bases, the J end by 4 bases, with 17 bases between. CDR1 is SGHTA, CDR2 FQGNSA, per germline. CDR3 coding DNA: TGTGCCAGCAGCTCCCAGGGAGGAGGGCCTTACGAGCAGTACTTC. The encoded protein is CASSSQGGGPYEQYF.

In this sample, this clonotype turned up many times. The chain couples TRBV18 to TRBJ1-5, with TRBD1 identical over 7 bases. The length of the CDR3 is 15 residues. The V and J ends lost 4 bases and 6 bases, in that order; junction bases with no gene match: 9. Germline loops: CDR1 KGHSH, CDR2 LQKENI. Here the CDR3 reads CASSQDTGVGQPQHF. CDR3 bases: TGTGCCAGCTCACAGGACACAGGGGTGGGTCAGCCCCAGCATTTT.

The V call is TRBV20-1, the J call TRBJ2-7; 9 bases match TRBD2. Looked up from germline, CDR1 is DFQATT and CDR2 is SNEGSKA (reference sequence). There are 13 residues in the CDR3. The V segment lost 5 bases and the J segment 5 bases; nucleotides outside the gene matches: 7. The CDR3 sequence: CSARREGPDEQYF. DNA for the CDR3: TGCAGTGCTCGGCGGGAGGGCCCGGACGAGCAGTACTTC.

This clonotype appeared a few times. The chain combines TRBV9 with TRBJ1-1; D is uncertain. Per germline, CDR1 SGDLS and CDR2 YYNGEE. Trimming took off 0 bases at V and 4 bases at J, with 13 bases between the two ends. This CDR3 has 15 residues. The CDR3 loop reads CASSVVWGAGTEAFF. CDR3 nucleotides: TGTGCCAGCAGCGTAGTTTGGGGAGCGGGCACTGAAGCTTTCTTT.

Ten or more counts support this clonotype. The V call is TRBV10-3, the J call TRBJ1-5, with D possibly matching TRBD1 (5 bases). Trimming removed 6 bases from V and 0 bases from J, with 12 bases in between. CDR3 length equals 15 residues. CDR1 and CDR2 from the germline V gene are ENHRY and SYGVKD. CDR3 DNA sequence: TGTGCCATCAGGGAGACAGAAAATAGCAATCAGCCCCAGCATTTT. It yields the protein CAIRETENSNQPQHF.

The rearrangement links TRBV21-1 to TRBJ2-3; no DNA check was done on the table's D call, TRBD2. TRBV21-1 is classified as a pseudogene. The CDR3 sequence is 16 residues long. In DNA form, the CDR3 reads TGTGCCAGCAGCAAAGGGGAGCGGCCTAGCACAGATACGCAGTATTTT. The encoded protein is CASSKGERPSTDTQYF.

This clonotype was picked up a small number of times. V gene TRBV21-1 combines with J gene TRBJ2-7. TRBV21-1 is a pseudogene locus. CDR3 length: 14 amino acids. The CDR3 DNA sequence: TGTGCCAGCAGCAAAGTCACCAACCTGTACGAGCAGTACGTC. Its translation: CASSKVTNLYEQYV.

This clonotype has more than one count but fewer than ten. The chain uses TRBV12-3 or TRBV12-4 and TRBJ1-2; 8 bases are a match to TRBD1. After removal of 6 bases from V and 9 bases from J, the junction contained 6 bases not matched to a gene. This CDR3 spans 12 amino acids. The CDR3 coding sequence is TGTGCCAGCAGCCGAGGGACAGGTCGCTACACCTTC. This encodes CASSRGTGRYTF.

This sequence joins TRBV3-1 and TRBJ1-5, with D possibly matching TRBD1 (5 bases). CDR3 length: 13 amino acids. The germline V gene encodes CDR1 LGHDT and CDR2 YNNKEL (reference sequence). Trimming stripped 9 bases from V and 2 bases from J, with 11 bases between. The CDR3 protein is CASGASGNQPQHF. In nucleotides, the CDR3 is TGTGCCAGTGGGGCGTCTGGCAATCAGCCCCAGCATTTT.

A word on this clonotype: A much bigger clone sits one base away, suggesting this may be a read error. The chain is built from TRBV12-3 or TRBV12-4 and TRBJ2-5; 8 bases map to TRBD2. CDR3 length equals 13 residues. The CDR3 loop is CTSRTGGTRSQYF. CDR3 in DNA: TGTACCAGCAGGACGGGGGGGACCCGATCCCAGTACTTC.

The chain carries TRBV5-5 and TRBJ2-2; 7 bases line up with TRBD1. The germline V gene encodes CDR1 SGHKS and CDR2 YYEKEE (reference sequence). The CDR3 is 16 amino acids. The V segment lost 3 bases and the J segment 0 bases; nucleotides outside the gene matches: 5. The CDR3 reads CASSWRQGSNTGELFF. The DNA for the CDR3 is TGTGCCAGCAGCTGGAGACAGGGATCGAACACCGGGGAGCTGTTTTTT.

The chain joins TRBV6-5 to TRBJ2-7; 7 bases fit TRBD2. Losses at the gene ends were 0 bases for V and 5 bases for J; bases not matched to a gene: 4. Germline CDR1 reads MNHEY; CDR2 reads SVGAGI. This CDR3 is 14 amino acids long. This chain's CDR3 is CASSYSMAGDEQYF. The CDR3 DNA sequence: TGTGCCAGCAGTTACTCGATGGCGGGAGACGAGCAGTACTTC.

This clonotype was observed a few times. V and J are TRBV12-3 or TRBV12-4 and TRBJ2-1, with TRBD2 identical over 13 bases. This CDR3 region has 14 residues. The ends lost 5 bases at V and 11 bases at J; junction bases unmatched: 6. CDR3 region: CASSIPGLAGKQFF. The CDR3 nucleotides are TGTGCCAGCAGTATACCGGGACTAGCGGGGAAGCAGTTCTTC.

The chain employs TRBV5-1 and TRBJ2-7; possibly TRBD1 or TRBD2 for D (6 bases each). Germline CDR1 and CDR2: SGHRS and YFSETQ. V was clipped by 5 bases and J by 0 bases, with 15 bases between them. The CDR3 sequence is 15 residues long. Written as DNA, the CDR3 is TGCGCCAGCAGGGGGGGACAAGTAAGCTCCTACGAGCAGTACTTC. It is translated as CASRGGQVSSYEQYF.

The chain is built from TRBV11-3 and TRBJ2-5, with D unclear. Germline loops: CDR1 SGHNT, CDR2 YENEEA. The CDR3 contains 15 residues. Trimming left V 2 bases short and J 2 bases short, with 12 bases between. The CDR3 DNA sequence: TGTGCCAGCAGCTTAACCCAGGCCGGTCAAGAGACCCAGTACTTC. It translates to CASSLTQAGQETQYF.

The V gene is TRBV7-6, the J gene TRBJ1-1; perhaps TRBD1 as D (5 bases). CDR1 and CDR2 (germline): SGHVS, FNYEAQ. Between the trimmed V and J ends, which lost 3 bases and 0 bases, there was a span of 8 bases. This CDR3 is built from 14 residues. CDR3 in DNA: TGTGCCAGCAGCTTCAGGGAATTGAACACTGAAGCTTTCTTT. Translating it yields CASSFRELNTEAFF.

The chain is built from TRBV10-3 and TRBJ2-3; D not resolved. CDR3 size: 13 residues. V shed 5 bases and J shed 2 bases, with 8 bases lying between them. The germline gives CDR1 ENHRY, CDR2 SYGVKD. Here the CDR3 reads CAISLSLTDTQYF. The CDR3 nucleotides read TGTGCCATCAGTTTGAGTCTCACAGATACGCAGTATTTT.

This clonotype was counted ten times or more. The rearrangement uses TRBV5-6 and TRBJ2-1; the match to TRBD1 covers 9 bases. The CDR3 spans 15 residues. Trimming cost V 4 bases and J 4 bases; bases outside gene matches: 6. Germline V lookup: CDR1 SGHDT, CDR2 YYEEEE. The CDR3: CASSRDRGGYNEQFF. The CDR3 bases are TGTGCCAGCAGCCGAGACAGGGGGGGTTACAATGAGCAGTTCTTC.

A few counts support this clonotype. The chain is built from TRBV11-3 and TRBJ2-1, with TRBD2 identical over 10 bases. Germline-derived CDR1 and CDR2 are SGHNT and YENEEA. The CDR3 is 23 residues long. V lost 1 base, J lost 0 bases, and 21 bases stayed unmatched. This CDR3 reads CASSLGGVAGGRPLHSSYNEQFF. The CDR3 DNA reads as TGTGCCAGCAGCTTAGGGGGCGTAGCGGGGGGCCGCCCACTGCACAGCTCCTACAATGAGCAGTTCTTC.

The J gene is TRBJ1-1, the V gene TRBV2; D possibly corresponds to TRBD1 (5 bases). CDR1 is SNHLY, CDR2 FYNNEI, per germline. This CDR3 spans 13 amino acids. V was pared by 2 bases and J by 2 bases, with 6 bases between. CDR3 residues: CASSERDNTEAFF. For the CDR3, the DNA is TGTGCCAGCAGTGAACGGGACAACACTGAAGCTTTCTTT.

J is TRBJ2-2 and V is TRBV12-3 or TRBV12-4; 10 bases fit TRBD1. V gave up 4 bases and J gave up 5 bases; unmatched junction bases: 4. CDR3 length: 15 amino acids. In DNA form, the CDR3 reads TGTGCCAGCAGTTGGGACAGGGGAATTACCGGGGAGCTGTTTTTT. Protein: CASSWDRGITGELFF.